The sample holds a few counts of the clone carrying this TCR beta chain. Antigen: not known. PCR was performed a second time for about 6 to 11 cycles using a sample-barcoded 5' primer and a J-beta primer mix. TCRdb processed the 5' RACE reads anew with MiXCR; each CDR3 protein has one entry. The repertoire holds about 1.5 million distinct CDR3 sequences, less than 45% seen once, with about 3.8% in the top ten. CDR1 and CDR2 from the germline V gene are SQVTM and ANQGSEA. V was trimmed by 4 bases and J by 3 bases, leaving 13 bases between them. The CDR3 consists of 13 residues. This record belongs to a study of blood T cells in healthy people across ages. Study outcomes and limitations: The CMV status of each donor remained undetermined, and this could have confounded shifts in expanded clonotypes.

Sequenced input: blood. The clonotype was recovered from a woman between 18 and 29 years old in good health. This chain links TRBV29-1 with TRBJ2-7; no reliable D call. CDR3 region: CSVVSVRDYEQYF. The CDR3 DNA follows: TGCAGCGTTGTGTCCGTAAGGGACTACGAGCAGTACTTC.